This TCR beta chain was retrieved from a study of regulatory T cells in long-lasting Graves disease. This clonotype was seen many times. Arm-PCR with iRepertoire HTBI primers amplified the CDR3 regions for these TCR beta libraries. A single record per CDR3 protein comes from TCRdb applying MiXCR to the multiplex PCR reads. The sample has more than 450,000 distinct CDR3 sequences, 9.5% to 15% seen once. CDR1 is SGHTS and CDR2 is YDEGEE in the germline V gene. The ends were cut back, 4 bases at V and 2 bases at J, with 15 bases in the middle. CDR3 length: 15 residues. The time point denotes: newly diagnosed GD, antithyroid drugs for less than 3 months. The TCR library was prepared using RNA isolated from PBMCs. This sample also belongs to another study, concerning T cells in Graves' hyperthyroidism and ophthalmopathy.

This TCR was sampled from a woman in her twenties or thirties with Graves disease. The sequencing here drew on peripheral blood mononuclear cells (PBMCs), taken at new diagnosis, from a patient treated with antithyroid drugs. The chain couples TRBV5-8 to TRBJ1-2; no clear D. The CDR3 DNA sequence: TGTGCCAGCAGCCCTTGGGCCCACACGAACTATGGCTACACCTTC. Protein sequence: CASSPWAHTNYGYTF.